This T cell receptor beta chain came from a study of blood T cell repertoires in COVID-19. In the study overall: Acute-phase and convalescent COVID-19 samples originated in the United States, Italy and Spain. T cells, B-cell-depleted T cells, or PBMCs supplied cDNA or gDNA.

The V gene end was trimmed by 2 bases and the J gene end by 4 bases; junction bases not matched to a gene: 6. The CDR3 runs 15 residues. The V gene's germline CDR1 is SGHTA and CDR2 FQGNSA. The authors' processing: Quantification of nucleated cells was approximated via reference gene primer amplification. Clones were sequenced by immunoSEQ multiplex PCR, and TCRdb holds only the in-frame ones, with some missing. V, J and clone size derive from that table, while D and trimming were established from the DNA sequence. The sample records approximately 25,000 clones, approximately 80% being singletons. This clone was counted a few times.

This chain connects TRBV7-2 to TRBJ2-7; 9 bases agree with TRBD1. The sequencing input was peripheral blood. The source is a man older than 75 with active or convalescent COVID-19. CDR3: CASSLWDRVGYEQYF. CDR3 coding DNA: TGTGCCAGCAGCTTATGGGACAGGGTAGGGTACGAGCAGTACTTC.